The 11 T cell receptor beta chains presented below share a single source sample, sequenced in a study of chemoradiotherapy in HPV16-positive cancers. Repertoires were generated with immunoSEQ multiplex PCR, while TCRdb's copy carries only in-frame clones and drops some. The profile shows approximately 9,500 clones, more than 70% of them singletons. Material: tumor tissue, obtained from a patient who underwent chemoradiotherapy. Receptors originate from a human donor with HPV-associated anogenital cancer.

This chain joins TRBV2 and TRBJ1-1, with 10 positions matching TRBD1. This CDR3 is 15 amino acids long. The V and J ends lost 7 bases and 4 bases, in that order; junction bases with no gene match: 9. Germline CDR1 reads SNHLY; CDR2 reads FYNNEI. CDR3 sequence: CASNDRGLRGTEAFF. The CDR3 DNA is TGTGCCAGCAATGACAGGGGGCTTAGAGGCACTGAAGCTTTCTTT.

The V call is TRBV4-1, the J call TRBJ1-4, with D unresolved. Germline V gene lookup returns CDR1 MGHRA and CDR2 YSYEKL. The CDR3 totals 15 residues. V lost 6 bases, J lost 7 bases, and 18 bases lay in between. This chain's CDR3 is CASSPRIKFLEKLFF. As DNA, the CDR3 is TGCGCCAGCAGTCCCAGAATAAAGTTCCTTGAAAAACTGTTTTTT.

The chain couples TRBV25-1 to TRBJ2-3; TRBD1 agrees at 8 bases. The CDR3 has 15 residues. Germline assignment: CDR1 MGHDK and CDR2 SYGVNS. J was trimmed by 5 bases and V by 3 bases; bases with no gene match: 7. The chain's CDR3 is CASSDDRGNVDTQYF. The CDR3 DNA is TGTGCCAGCAGTGACGACAGGGGTAATGTAGATACGCAGTATTTT.

The chain combines TRBV19 with TRBJ2-1; D might be TRBD2 (7 bases). Trimming stripped 3 bases from V and 2 bases from J, with 17 bases between. CDR1 is LNHDA and CDR2 is SQIVND in the germline V gene (reference sequence). This CDR3 is built from 17 residues. In DNA, the CDR3 is TGTGCCAGTAGTATTTCCCAAGGGGGGGCCACCTACAATGAGCAGTTCTTC. Translating gives CASSISQGGATYNEQFF.

The chain is built from TRBV15 and TRBJ2-5; 7 bases agree with TRBD2. TRBJ2-7 matches the DNA end more closely, so the J call is doubtful. This CDR3 spans 18 amino acids. Germline V CDR1 and CDR2: LNHNV, YYDKDF (reference sequence). The CDR3 is CATSRDLPIAGTPYEQYF. CDR3 bases: TGTGCCACCAGCAGAGATCTCCCAATAGCGGGTACCCCCTACGAGCAGTACTTC.

The chain carries TRBV30 and TRBJ1-2, with TRBD1 as a possible D gene (5 bases). Germline V gene data show CDR1 as GTSNPN and CDR2 as SVGIG (reference sequence). The V end was cut by 1 base, the J end by 5 bases, with 14 bases between. CDR3 length: 14 amino acids. CDR3 sequence: CAWSDQRRGYGYTF. The CDR3 DNA reads as TGTGCCTGGAGTGACCAACGTCGGGGGTATGGCTACACCTTC.

V gene TRBV28 combines with J gene TRBJ2-7; no reliable D call. The V gene lost 6 bases and the J gene lost 2 bases, with 14 bases spanning the gap. The CDR3 spans 14 residues. Germline CDR1 reads MDHEN; CDR2 reads SYDVKM. Here the CDR3 reads CASSPGASPYEQYF. CDR3 DNA: TGTGCCAGCAGCCCTGGAGCCAGCCCCTACGAGCAGTACTTC. Looking up the rest from reference TRBV28 and TRBJ2-7 gives the full variable domain: DVKVTQSSRYLVKRTGEKVFLECVQDMDHENMFWYRQDPGLGLRLIYFSYDVKMKEKGDIPEGYSVSREKKERFSLILESASTNQTSMYLCASSPGASPYEQYFGPGTRLTVT.

The chain links TRBV10-3 to TRBJ2-7, with D unresolved. From germline, CDR1 is ENHRY and CDR2 SYGVKD. CDR3 size: 12 residues. V was shortened by 7 bases and J by 7 bases, with 14 bases between the two germline ends. The CDR3 sequence is CAITDGPGEQYF. The CDR3 DNA reads TGTGCCATCACCGACGGGCCCGGGGAGCAGTACTTC.

This chain uses TRBV27 with TRBJ2-7; TRBD2 might be the D (5 bases). CDR3 length: 16 residues. The V end was cut by 6 bases, the J end by 3 bases, with 21 bases between. Germline-derived CDR1 and CDR2 are MNHEY and SMNVEV (reference sequence). CDR3 bases: TGTGCCAGCAGCTGGGGAGACGGACGGCGTAACTACGAGCAGTACTTC. Its translation: CASSWGDGRRNYEQYF.

The chain carries TRBV5-4 and TRBJ2-3; D is unresolved. The V gene's germline CDR1 is SGHNT and CDR2 YYREEE (reference sequence). Trimming removed 0 bases at V and 11 bases at J, with 10 bases between. This CDR3 contains 12 residues. The CDR3 DNA reads TGTGCCAGCAGCTTGGGCATGGAGAAGCAGTATTTT. Encoded protein: CASSLGMEKQYF.

The V gene is TRBV23-1, the J gene TRBJ1-5; a possible D gene is TRBD1 (5 bases). TRBV23-1 is marked as an open reading frame, function uncertain. V was clipped by 4 bases and J by 5 bases, with 18 bases between them. The CDR3 consists of 16 residues. CDR3 sequence: CASSPKPGGSDQPQHF. CDR3 nucleotides: TGCGCCAGCAGTCCCAAGCCCGGGGGTTCTGATCAGCCCCAGCATTTT.